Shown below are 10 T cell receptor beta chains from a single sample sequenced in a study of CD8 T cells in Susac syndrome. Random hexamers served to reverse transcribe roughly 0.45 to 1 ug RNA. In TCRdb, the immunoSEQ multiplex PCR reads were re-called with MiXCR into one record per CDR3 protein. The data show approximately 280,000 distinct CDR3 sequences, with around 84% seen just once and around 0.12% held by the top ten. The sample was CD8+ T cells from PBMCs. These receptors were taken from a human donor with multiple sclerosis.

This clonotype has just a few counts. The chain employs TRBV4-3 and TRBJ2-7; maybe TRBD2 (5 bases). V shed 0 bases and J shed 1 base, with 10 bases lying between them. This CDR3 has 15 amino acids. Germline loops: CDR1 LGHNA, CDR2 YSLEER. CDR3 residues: CASSQEPSRSYEQYF. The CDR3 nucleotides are TGCGCCAGCAGCCAAGAGCCTAGCCGATCCTACGAGCAGTACTTC.

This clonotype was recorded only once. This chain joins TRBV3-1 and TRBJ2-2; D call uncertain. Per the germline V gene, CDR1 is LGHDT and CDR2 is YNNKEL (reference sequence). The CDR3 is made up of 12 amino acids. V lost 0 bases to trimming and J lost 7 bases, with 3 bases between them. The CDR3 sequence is CASSQDSGELFF. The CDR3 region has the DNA TGTGCCAGCAGCCAAGATAGCGGGGAGCTGTTTTTT.

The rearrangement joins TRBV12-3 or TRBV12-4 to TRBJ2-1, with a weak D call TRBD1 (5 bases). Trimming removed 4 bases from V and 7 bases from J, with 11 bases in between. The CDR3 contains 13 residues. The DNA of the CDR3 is TGTGCCAGCAGTTCCAGGGTGGGGAATGAGCAGTTCTTC. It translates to CASSSRVGNEQFF.

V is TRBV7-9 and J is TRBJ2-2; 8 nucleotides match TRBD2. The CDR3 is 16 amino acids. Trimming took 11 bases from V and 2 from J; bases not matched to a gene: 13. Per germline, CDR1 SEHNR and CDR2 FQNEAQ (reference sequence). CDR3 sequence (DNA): TGTGCCGCGTACCCGGGGGGGAGAGGCAACACCGGGGAGCTGTTTTTT. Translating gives CAAYPGGRGNTGELFF.

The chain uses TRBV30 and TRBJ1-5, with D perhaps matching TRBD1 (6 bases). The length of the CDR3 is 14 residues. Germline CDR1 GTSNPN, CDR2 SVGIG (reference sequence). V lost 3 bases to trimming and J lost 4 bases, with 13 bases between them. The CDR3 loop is CAWRQGEGNQPQHF. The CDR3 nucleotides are TGTGCCTGGAGACAGGGTGAGGGGAATCAGCCCCAGCATTTT.

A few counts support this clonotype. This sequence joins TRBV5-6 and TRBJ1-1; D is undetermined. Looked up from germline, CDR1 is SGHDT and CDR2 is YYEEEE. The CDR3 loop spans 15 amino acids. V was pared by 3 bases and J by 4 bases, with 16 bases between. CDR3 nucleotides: TGTGCCAGCAGCTGGTGGGTCCTCCCGGTCACTGAAGCTTTCTTT. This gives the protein CASSWWVLPVTEAFF.

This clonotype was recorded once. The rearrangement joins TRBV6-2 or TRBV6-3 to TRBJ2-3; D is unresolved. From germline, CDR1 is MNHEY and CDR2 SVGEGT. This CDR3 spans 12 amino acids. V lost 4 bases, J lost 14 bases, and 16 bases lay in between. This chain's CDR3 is CASSSGPTERYF. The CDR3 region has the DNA TGTGCCAGCAGTTCGGGCCCAACGGAGAGGTATTTT.

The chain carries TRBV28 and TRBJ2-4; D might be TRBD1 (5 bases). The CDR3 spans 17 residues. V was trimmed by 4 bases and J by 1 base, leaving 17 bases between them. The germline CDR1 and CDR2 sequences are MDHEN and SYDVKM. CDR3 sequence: CASSYRRPRVAKNIQYF. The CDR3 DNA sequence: TGTGCCAGCAGTTACCGAAGACCCAGGGTGGCCAAAAACATTCAGTACTTC.

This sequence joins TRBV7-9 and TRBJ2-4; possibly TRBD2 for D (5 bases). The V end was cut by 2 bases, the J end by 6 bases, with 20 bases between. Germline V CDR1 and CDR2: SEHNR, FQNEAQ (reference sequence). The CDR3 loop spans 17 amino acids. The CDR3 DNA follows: TGTGCCAGCAGCTTAAGTCCTGAGGGTGACGGGTTAAACATTCAGTACTTC. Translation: CASSLSPEGDGLNIQYF.

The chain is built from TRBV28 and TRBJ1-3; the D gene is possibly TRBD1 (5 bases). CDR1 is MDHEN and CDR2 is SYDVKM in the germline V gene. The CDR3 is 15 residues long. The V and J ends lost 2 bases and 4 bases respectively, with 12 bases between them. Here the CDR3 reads CASSLGGFGGNTIYF. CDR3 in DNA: TGTGCCAGCAGTTTAGGGGGATTCGGCGGAAACACCATATATTTT. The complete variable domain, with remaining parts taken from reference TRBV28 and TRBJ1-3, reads DVKVTQSSRYLVKRTGEKVFLECVQDMDHENMFWYRQDPGLGLRLIYFSYDVKMKEKGDIPEGYSVSREKKERFSLILESASTNQTSMYLCASSLGGFGGNTIYFGEGSWLTVV.